The 15 T cell receptor beta chains presented below share a single source sample, sequenced in a study of CD8 T cells in Susac syndrome. RNA was extracted with the RNeasy kit, and a quantity of about 0.45 to 1 ug was reverse transcribed using random hexamers. MiXCR, applied by TCRdb to the immunoSEQ multiplex PCR reads, yields one record per CDR3 protein. The table includes roughly 140,000 distinct CDR3 sequences, about 94% detected once. Material: CD8+ T cells from PBMCs. The receptors derive from a human donor with multiple sclerosis.

J is TRBJ1-6 and V is TRBV9; TRBD1 is a possible D gene (5 bases). The V and J ends lost 5 bases and 0 bases respectively, with 9 bases between them. CDR1 is SGDLS, CDR2 YYNGEE, per germline. CDR3 length: 15 amino acids. CDR3 protein: CASRQDSSYNSPLHF. The CDR3 nucleotides read TGTGCCAGCAGGCAAGACAGCTCCTATAATTCACCCCTCCACTTT.

This chain links TRBV9 with TRBJ2-2; 8 bases map to TRBD1. The V and J ends lost 3 bases and 5 bases, in that order; junction bases with no gene match: 12. Germline values: CDR1 SGDLS, CDR2 YYNGEE. The CDR3 spans 17 residues. CDR3 bases: TGTGCCAGCAGCGGGAGAGAGGACAGGGCGGGGACCGGGGAGCTGTTTTTT. Translation gives CASSGREDRAGTGELFF.

This clonotype was picked up one time. This chain uses TRBV12-3 or TRBV12-4 with TRBJ2-2, with TRBD1 identical over 7 bases. The V gene end was trimmed by 6 bases and the J gene end by 2 bases; junction bases not matched to a gene: 9. This CDR3 has 16 amino acids. CDR3: CASRPPGQTNTGELFF. CDR3 DNA: TGTGCCAGCAGGCCTCCGGGACAGACAAACACCGGGGAGCTGTTTTTT.

The chain combines TRBV10-3 with TRBJ2-7; TRBD1 matches at 7 bases. V shed 11 bases and J 3 bases; nucleotides not matched to a gene: 7. The CDR3 has 12 residues. The germline CDR1 and CDR2 sequences are ENHRY and SYGVKD. Here the CDR3 DNA reads TGTGCCGCCCGGACAGGTATCTACGAGCAGTACTTC. Translated, it gives CAARTGIYEQYF.

The V gene is TRBV9, the J gene TRBJ2-1; D remains ambiguous. There are 12 residues in the CDR3. Germline V gene lookup returns CDR1 SGDLS and CDR2 YYNGEE. The V and J ends lost 4 bases and 8 bases respectively, with 10 bases between them. DNA of the CDR3: TGTGCCAGCAGCCTCGACGAGTATGAGCAGTTCTTC. Amino acid sequence: CASSLDEYEQFF.

J is TRBJ2-1 and V is TRBV28; 7 bases line up with TRBD2. Germline V CDR1 and CDR2: MDHEN, SYDVKM. This CDR3 is 13 amino acids long. V dropped 3 bases and J dropped 7; count of bases not matched to a gene: 3. For the CDR3, the DNA is TGTGCCAGCAGTTTCTATAGCGGGAATGAGCAGTTCTTC. This codes for CASSFYSGNEQFF.

The chain couples TRBV20-1 to TRBJ1-2; TRBD1 is a possible D gene (6 bases). Trimming removed 0 bases from V and 7 bases from J, with 9 bases in between. CDR3 size: 12 residues. Germline V gene sequence: CDR1 DFQATT, CDR2 SNEGSKA (reference sequence). The CDR3 coding sequence is TGCAGTGCTAGAGAGGGGGGGCCTGGCTACACCTTC. It encodes CSAREGGPGYTF.

V is TRBV7-2 and J is TRBJ1-5; D is unclear. V shed 4 bases and J shed 6 bases, with 16 bases lying between them. There are 15 residues in the CDR3. CDR1 SGHTA and CDR2 FQGNSA come from the germline V gene. The CDR3 nucleotides are TGTGCCAGCAGCTCCCCCTCGGGGAACGTTCAGCCCCAGCATTTT. It encodes CASSSPSGNVQPQHF.

This clonotype occurred a few times. The genes are TRBV27 and TRBJ2-3, with no clear D. The V and J ends lost 4 bases and 2 bases respectively, with 7 bases between them. CDR3 length equals 13 residues. Germline CDR1 is MNHEY and CDR2 is SMNVEV (reference sequence). The chain's CDR3 is CASSSDLTDTQYF. The CDR3 DNA is TGTGCCAGCAGTTCTGACCTCACAGATACGCAGTATTTT.

The CDR3, as DNA: TGTGCCAGCAGCCCCAGTGGGACGGCTACGATTTCCTACGAGCAGTACTTC. This gives the protein CASSPSGTATISYEQYF. V and J are TRBV9 and TRBJ2-7, with D perhaps matching TRBD1 or TRBD2 (5 bases each). There are 17 residues in the CDR3. Germline loops: CDR1 SGDLS, CDR2 YYNGEE. V was pared by 4 bases and J by 1 base, with 21 bases between.

The chain carries TRBV3-1 and TRBJ2-6, with D unresolved. Trimming cost V 10 bases and J 2 bases, with 21 bases left between them. This CDR3 contains 17 residues. Germline V lookup: CDR1 LGHDT, CDR2 YNNKEL (reference sequence). CDR3 nucleotide sequence: TGTGCCACCCAGAAGGATCCCTCTGGGCCTGGGGCCAACGTCCTGACTTTC. Encoded protein: CATQKDPSGPGANVLTF.

This clonotype was found once. V gene TRBV12-3 or TRBV12-4 combines with J gene TRBJ2-7, with 9 positions matching TRBD1. The CDR3 runs 16 residues. V lost 1 base, J lost 1 base, and 5 bases stayed unmatched. The CDR3 region is CASSLDPDRGSYEQYF. CDR3 nucleotides: TGTGCCAGCAGTTTAGATCCGGACAGGGGTTCCTACGAGCAGTACTTC.

The J gene is TRBJ1-1, the V gene TRBV20-1, with 8 bases identical to TRBD1. This CDR3 is built from 12 residues. V shed 8 bases and J 8 bases; nucleotides not matched to a gene: 10. The germline gives CDR1 DFQATT, CDR2 SNEGSKA (reference sequence). The CDR3 DNA sequence: TGCAGTTGGAAACAGGGGGGATTGGAAGCTTTCTTT. Protein product: CSWKQGGLEAFF.

V is TRBV4-1 and J is TRBJ2-7; D call uncertain. V was trimmed by 0 bases and J by 0 bases, leaving 9 bases between them. CDR1 is MGHRA, CDR2 YSYEKL, per germline. This CDR3 region has 15 residues. As DNA, the CDR3 is TGCGCCAGCAGCCAAGAGAAATCCAACTCCTACGAGCAGTACTTC. Protein product: CASSQEKSNSYEQYF.

Here the CDR3 DNA reads TGTGCCAGCAGTAGCCTTGGGTTTGAGCAGTTCTTC. Translating it yields CASSSLGFEQFF. The V gene is TRBV27, the J gene TRBJ2-1; D remains unclear. The germline V gene encodes CDR1 MNHEY and CDR2 SMNVEV (reference sequence). This CDR3 has 12 amino acids. Trimming removed 5 bases at V and 9 bases at J, with 11 bases between.